The T cell receptor beta chain described here comes from a study of shared clonotypes between healthy human individuals. Study findings and constraints: The researchers took only blood, and tissue repertoires probably look different.

CD8 cells regarded as naive lacked CD45RO, were positively chosen for CCR7, and omitted terminally differentiated effector memory CD45RA+ cells. It was at deep level that the assay was run. Per the original methods: ImmunoSEQ junction-only sequences lacked quality scores, so their filtering differed. TCRdb's copy holds only in-frame clones and misses some; the assay was immunoSEQ multiplex PCR. Clone size and V and J calls were adopted from that table, with D and trimming inferred from the DNA. The table records about 2.1 million clones, over 85% of them present only once. Note on this clone: Its antigen is currently unknown.

Germline V gene sequence: CDR1 MNHEY, CDR2 SMNVEV (reference sequence). The CDR3 length is 17 residues. The ends were cut back, 5 bases at V and 7 bases at J, with 24 bases in the middle. The genes are TRBV27 and TRBJ2-1, with D hard to call. This receptor was obtained from a man between 18 and 35 years old in good health. Some clones in this sample may be carry-over from other donors' samples. Sequencing used naive CD8+ T cells from PBMCs. CDR3 DNA: TGTGCCAGCAGTCCCAACCCTACAGTGAACTCTTTGAATGAGCAGTTCTTC. Its protein is CASSPNPTVNSLNEQFF.